The rows below give T cell receptor beta chains drawn from one sample of a study of early T cells in non-severe SARS-CoV-2 infection. Each CDR3 protein is one row after TCRdb ran MiXCR on the 5' RACE reads. The sample yields approximately 98,000 distinct CDR3 sequences, about 12% seen once. Sequences were obtained from whole blood. These receptors originate from an adult who was a healthcare worker with PCR-confirmed SARS-CoV-2 infection or an uninfected control (not recorded which). CDR3s include the opening cysteine and the closing phenylalanine or tryptophan. The D gene is left open where the match is weak. Clone size, where shown, is once, few, many, or a class for clones that have expanded.

D,V,J,size,CDR3,DNA
NA,TRBV20-1,TRBJ2-3,many,CSAGGAGSTDTQYF,TGCAGTGCTGGAGGGGCGGGGAGCACAGATACGCAGTATTTT
TRBD1,TRBV24-1,TRBJ1-2,many,CATSDPTGNYGYTF,TGTGCCACCAGTGACCCGACAGGGAACTATGGCTACACCTTC
NA,TRBV9,TRBJ1-6,NA,CASSVGLNGSPLHF,TGTGCCAGCAGCGTGGGGCTTAATGGATCACCCCTCCACTTT
NA,TRBV5-1,TRBJ2-7,NA,CASSLDTRGGGEQYF,TGCGCCAGCAGCTTGGACACTCGGGGAGGGGGCGAGCAGTACTTC
TRBD1,TRBV5-1,TRBJ2-7,many,CASSLPPGQGYEQYF,TGCGCCAGCAGCTTGCCTCCGGGACAGGGCTACGAGCAGTACTTC
TRBD2,TRBV11-2,TRBJ2-7,many,CASSLVRGSYEQYF,TGTGCCAGCAGCTTAGTGCGGGGGTCCTACGAGCAGTACTTC
TRBD1,TRBV7-9,TRBJ2-5,NA,CASSLEEGAETQYF,TGTGCCAGCAGCTTAGAAGAGGGGGCTGAGACCCAGTACTTC
NA,TRBV20-1,TRBJ1-1,NA,CSASPGEPEAFF,TGCAGTGCTAGCCCAGGGGAGCCTGAAGCTTTCTTT
NA,TRBV3-1,TRBJ1-2,NA,CASSQRIVPYGYTF,TGTGCCAGCAGCCAAAGGATCGTCCCCTATGGCTACACCTTC
TRBD1,TRBV7-9,TRBJ1-2,many,CASSLQGADYGYTF,TGTGCCAGCAGCTTACAGGGGGCGGACTATGGCTACACCTTC
NA,TRBV3-1,TRBJ2-1,many,CASSQEAGVGISYNEQFF,TGTGCCAGCAGCCAAGAGGCAGGGGTGGGGATCTCCTACAATGAGCAGTTCTTC
NA,TRBV5-1,TRBJ1-2,NA,CASSLEQEGYTF,TGCGCCAGCAGCTTGGAACAGGAGGGCTACACCTTC
NA,TRBV24-1,TRBJ2-7,many,CATSDGGRKTYEQYF,TGTGCCACCAGTGACGGAGGACGGAAGACCTACGAGCAGTACTTC
TRBD2,TRBV7-8,TRBJ2-4,NA,CASSSRTSGGVNIQYF,TGTGCCAGCAGCTCCCGGACTAGCGGAGGCGTAAACATTCAGTACTTC
NA,TRBV6-1,TRBJ1-4,few,CASSEPREISGEKLFF,TGTGCCAGCAGTGAGCCCAGGGAAATTTCGGGAGAAAAACTGTTTTTT
NA,TRBV19,TRBJ1-2,NA,CASEEYYGYTF,TGTGCCTCGGAGGAATACTATGGCTACACCTTC
NA,TRBV2,TRBJ2-1,NA,CASSVGLIDEQFF,TGTGCCAGCAGTGTCGGCCTGATAGATGAGCAGTTCTTC
NA,TRBV29-1,TRBJ2-1,NA,CSVAASRNEQFF,TGCAGCGTTGCGGCTAGCCGCAATGAGCAGTTCTTC
NA,TRBV12-3/TRBV12-4,TRBJ1-2,few,CASSFRGYGYTF,TGTGCCAGCAGTTTTAGGGGCTATGGCTACACCTTC
NA,TRBV7-9,TRBJ2-7,few,CASSPLENSYEQYF,TGTGCCAGCAGCCCCCTGGAGAACTCCTACGAGCAGTACTTC
TRBD1,TRBV3-1,TRBJ2-5,many,CASNWDRESQETQYF,TGTGCCAGCAATTGGGACAGGGAATCCCAAGAGACCCAGTACTTC
TRBD1,TRBV5-1,TRBJ2-5,NA,CASSLQSRDRAETQYF,TGCGCCAGCAGCTTGCAAAGCCGGGACAGGGCTGAGACCCAGTACTTC
NA,TRBV10-2,TRBJ2-7,few,CASSGSPTGTYEQYF,TGCGCCAGCAGCGGTTCACCCACGGGGACCTACGAGCAGTACTTC
NA,TRBV18,TRBJ1-1,many,CASSADRNTEAFF,TGTGCCAGCTCCGCGGACAGGAACACTGAAGCTTTCTTT
TRBD1,TRBV12-3/TRBV12-4,TRBJ1-6,many,CASAGQGWNSPLHF,TGTGCCAGCGCGGGACAGGGGTGGAATTCACCCCTCCACTTT
NA,TRBV19,TRBJ2-1,NA,CASKVGFSSYNEQFF,TGTGCCAGTAAGGTGGGTTTTAGCTCCTACAATGAGCAGTTCTTC
NA,TRBV3-1,TRBJ1-1,NA,CASSQVNTLNTEAFF,TGTGCCAGCAGCCAAGTCAATACCTTGAACACTGAAGCTTTCTTT
TRBD2,TRBV18,TRBJ2-3,few,CASSPTYLAGVDPDTDTQYF,TGTGCCAGCTCACCAACCTATCTAGCGGGGGTTGATCCCGACACAGATACGCAGTATTTT
NA,TRBV12-3/TRBV12-4,TRBJ2-3,few,CASSLFRGSTDTQYF,TGTGCCAGCAGTTTATTCCGAGGAAGCACAGATACGCAGTATTTT
NA,TRBV24-1,TRBJ1-5,few,CATSSWGGQPQHF,TGTGCCACCAGTAGTTGGGGGGGTCAGCCCCAGCATTTT
NA,TRBV19,TRBJ2-1,NA,CASSDPRVYNEQFF,TGTGCCAGTTCGGACCCGCGGGTCTACAATGAGCAGTTCTTC